This TCR beta chain emerged from a study of shared clonotypes between healthy human individuals (dated by TCRdb to 2019 to 2021). In the study overall: The cohort included a few men and a couple of women between 18 and 49 years of age. For each donor, three plates each were used for CD4 naive and CD4 memory, two plates were used for CD8 naive, and one plate was used for CD8 memory. To estimate repertoire size and how much clonotype sharing occurs between individuals, the study deeply sequenced the blood TCR repertoires of roughly 5 healthy adults. To increase sequencing depth and limit assay-specific biases, different laboratories used diverse techniques to prepare libraries and sequence TCR repertoires. Each donor's leukapheresis produced roughly between roughly 0.85 and 10 billion PBMCs. Overall study results and their limits: Only blood was sampled, and tissue TCR repertoires likely differ from those in blood. Pairwise subsampling led to the expectation that sequencing depth would affect the degree of clonotype sharing among donors. When several donors were compared, the shared fraction of clonotypes was roughly 4.8% for naive CD4, approximately 3.5% for naive CD8, roughly 2.5% for memory CD4, and around 0.37% for memory CD8. Estimated clonotype richness was generally larger for naive than for memory subsets. Incomplete sequencing was indicated by rarefaction of sorted-subset datasets, despite the large sequencing depth. Clonotypes shared by all four sorted-subset donors showed higher generation probabilities than non-shared clonotypes. The genetic and exposure-history diversity represented was limited by the small number of donors.

TCR CDR3 regions were amplified from genomic DNA by multiplex PCR using the deep immunoSEQ assay. Extracted genomic DNA from each cell subset was distributed evenly across all wells of several immunoSEQ 96-well plates, and each plate was treated as a replicate. Each replicate PCR for sorted subsets received about 200 ng genomic DNA, equal to around 32,000 T cell genomes. Purified libraries were quantified with a Qubit 3.0 fluorometer, sized on a Bioanalyzer 2100, and re-quantified with the KAPA Library Quantification kit. A separate single-read 150-cycle Illumina NextSeq 550 flow cell was used to sequence each immunoSEQ 96-well plate. On the study's bioinformatics: Because the immunoSEQ output included only junctional sequences and no quality scores, the filtering could not be the same as the filtering used for full-length reads. Sequences were annotated with PyIR, a Python wrapper for IgBLAST v1.9, using IMGT germline references to assign V/J genes and CDR3. Any read was removed if the V/J assignment was weak (E-value above 1e-6), the CDR3 was missing, or the read contained stop codons, out-of-frame junctions, or ambiguous translated residues. V3J clonotypes were defined as sequences sharing an identical inferred V gene, J gene, and CDR3 amino acid sequence. The percentage overlap between two repertoires was calculated by dividing the number of shared unique clonotypes by the size of the smaller repertoire. RTK rarefaction, the Chao1 estimator, and Recon v2.1 estimates of unobserved clonotypes were used to assess repertoire richness. Generation probabilities for all TCRbeta clonotypes obtained by the gDNA method from several donors were computed using OLGA. TCRdb retrieved this table from immuneACCESS and kept in-frame rearrangements only. Not all clones are present; in checked studies, unresolved V genes account for under half, and no reason is known for the remainder. The D gene and trimming were derived from the DNA, and the V and J assignments and clone size from that table. This sample lists about 2 million clones; 85% to 95% were detected once. The biggest ten clones account for under 0.15% of the sample.

As for this clone: Its antigen is still unknown. No quality values exist for individual bases; no much larger clone is one base distant.

The donors were healthy, HIV-negative adults who had no recently reported acute infections or vaccinations. Every donor was a Caucasian adult living in Nashville, Tennessee, USA. CD4+ T cells were enriched by magnetic negative selection, after which naive cells were positively selected on CD45RA and the negative fraction was taken as the memory subset. Blood was obtained by leukapheresis, after which PBMCs were separated by Ficoll-Histopaque density gradient centrifugation and cryopreserved in liquid nitrogen vapor phase. Purity and quantity of every magnetically sorted T cell population were checked by analytical flow cytometry. Genomic DNA was isolated from every sorted fraction and measured by UV absorbance on a Nanodrop 2000c. At the junction V is shortened by 4 bases and J by 5 bases; bases outside the gene matches: 7. The CDR3 holds 16 amino acids from the cysteine to the phenylalanine. Solely the CDR3 DNA is kept, with 48 bases framed from the first base. In the germline V gene, CDR1 corresponds to SGHRS and CDR2 to YFSETQ.

The sequence was obtained from a man between 18 and 35 years old in good health. The specimen sequenced was naive CD4+ T cells sorted from blood. This sample's cell subset or site label indicates: CD45RA+ positively selected. Recombination linked TRBV5-1 to TRBJ2-3; 13 bases in between match TRBD2. The DNA reads TGCGCCAGCAGCCCCGGGACTAGCGGGGCGGTAGATACGCAGTATTTT. Translated, it gives CASSPGTSGAVDTQYF.